This record concerns one TCR beta chain sequence. The CDR3 contains 13 residues. The V gene's germline CDR1 is SNHLY and CDR2 FYNNEI. With 6 bases removed from V and 7 bases from J, the gap between germline ends came to 15 bases. The data were taken from a study of blood T cell repertoires in COVID-19. Whole-study context: Acute and convalescent COVID-19 samples came from the United States, Italy and Spain. T cells, B-cell-depleted T cells, or PBMCs provided the cDNA or gDNA that served as material.

Seattle patient enrollment occurred during active infection, with longitudinal follow-up thereafter. In the original analysis: Quantification of nucleated cells was approximated via reference gene primer amplification. Produced via immunoSEQ multiplex PCR; TCRdb's table is partial and in-frame only. Clone size and the V and J calls come from that table; the DNA yielded D and trimming. The data contain about 160,000 clones, around 87% of them singletons. The sequence was collected from a woman aged 65 to 85 with COVID-19, enrolled during active disease. The V gene is TRBV2, the J gene TRBJ1-2, with unresolved D. Sequencing was done on a sample of peripheral blood. CDR3 in amino acids: CASSRLWASGYTF. DNA for the CDR3: TGTGCCAGCAGCAGGTTATGGGCAAGTGGCTACACCTTC.